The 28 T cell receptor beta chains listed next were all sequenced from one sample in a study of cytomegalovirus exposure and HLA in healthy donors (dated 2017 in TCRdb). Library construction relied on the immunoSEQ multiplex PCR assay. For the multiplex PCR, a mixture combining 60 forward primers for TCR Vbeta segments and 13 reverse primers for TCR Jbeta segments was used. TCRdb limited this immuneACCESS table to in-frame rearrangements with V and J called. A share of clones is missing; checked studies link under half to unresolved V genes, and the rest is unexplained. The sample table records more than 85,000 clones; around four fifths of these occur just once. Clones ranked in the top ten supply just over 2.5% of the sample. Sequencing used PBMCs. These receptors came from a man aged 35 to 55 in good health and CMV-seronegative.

The DNA of the CDR3 is TGCGCCAGCAGTGAGTCGTCGGGGGTGGGCACTGAAGCTTTCTTT. It codes for CASSESSGVGTEAFF. V gene TRBV10-1 combines with J gene TRBJ1-1, with D maybe TRBD1 (5 bases). Deletions cut 0 bases from V and 4 bases from J, with 12 bases between. Germline CDR1 reads WNHNN; CDR2 reads SYGVQD (reference sequence). This CDR3 region has 15 residues.

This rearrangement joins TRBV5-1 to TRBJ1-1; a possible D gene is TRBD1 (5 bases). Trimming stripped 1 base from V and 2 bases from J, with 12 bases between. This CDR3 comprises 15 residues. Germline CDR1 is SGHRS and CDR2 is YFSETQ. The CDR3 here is CASSLFSTANTEAFF. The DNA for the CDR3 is TGCGCCAGCAGCTTGTTCTCGACAGCCAACACTGAAGCTTTCTTT.

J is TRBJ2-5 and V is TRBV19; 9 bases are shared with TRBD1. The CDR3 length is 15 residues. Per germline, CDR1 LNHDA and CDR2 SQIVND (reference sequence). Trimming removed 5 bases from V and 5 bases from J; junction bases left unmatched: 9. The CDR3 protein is CASSPLHDRGETQYF. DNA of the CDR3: TGTGCCAGTAGTCCCCTTCACGACAGGGGGGAGACCCAGTACTTC.

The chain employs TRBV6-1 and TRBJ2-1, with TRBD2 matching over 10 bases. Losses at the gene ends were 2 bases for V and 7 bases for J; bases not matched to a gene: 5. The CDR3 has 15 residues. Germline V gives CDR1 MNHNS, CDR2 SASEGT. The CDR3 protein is CASSETSGKLNEQFF. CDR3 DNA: TGTGCCAGCAGTGAAACTAGCGGGAAATTGAATGAGCAGTTCTTC.

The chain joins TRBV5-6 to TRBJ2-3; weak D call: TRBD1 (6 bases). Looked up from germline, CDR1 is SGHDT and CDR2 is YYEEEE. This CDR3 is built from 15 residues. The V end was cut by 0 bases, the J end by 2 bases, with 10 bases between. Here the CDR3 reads CASSLGQDLTDTQYF. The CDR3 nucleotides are TGTGCCAGCAGCTTGGGACAGGATCTCACAGATACGCAGTATTTT. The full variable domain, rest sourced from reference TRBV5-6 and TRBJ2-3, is DAGVTQSPTHLIKTRGQQVTLRCSPKSGHDTVSWYQQALGQGPQFIFQYYEEEERQRGNFPDRFSGHQFPNYSSELNVNALLLGDSALYLCASSLGQDLTDTQYFGPGTRLTVL.

The CDR3 reads CASSLRTANSPLHF. CDR3 nucleotide sequence: TGTGCCAGCAGCTTACGTACAGCCAATTCACCCCTCCACTTT. V and J are TRBV7-8 and TRBJ1-6; D remains unclear. V lost 2 bases and J lost 7, with 9 bases in between. The germline V gene has CDR1 SGHVS and CDR2 FQNEAQ. The CDR3 sequence is 14 residues long.

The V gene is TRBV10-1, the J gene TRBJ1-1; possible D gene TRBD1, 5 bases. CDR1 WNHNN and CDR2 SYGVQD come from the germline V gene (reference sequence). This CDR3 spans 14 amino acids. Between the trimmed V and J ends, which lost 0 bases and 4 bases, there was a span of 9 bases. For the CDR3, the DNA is TGCGCCAGCAGTGAGTCAGGGGCCGGCACTGAAGCTTTCTTT. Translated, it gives CASSESGAGTEAFF.

The CDR3 DNA is TGTGCCACGGCGACAGGGAGGAACACTGAAGCTTTCTTT. It yields the protein CATATGRNTEAFF. The V gene is TRBV7-2, the J gene TRBJ1-1, with 7 nucleotides matching TRBD1. CDR3 length equals 13 residues. The J segment lost 1 base and the V segment lost 10 bases, leaving 6 bases of the junction unmatched. Per germline, CDR1 SGHTA and CDR2 FQGNSA.

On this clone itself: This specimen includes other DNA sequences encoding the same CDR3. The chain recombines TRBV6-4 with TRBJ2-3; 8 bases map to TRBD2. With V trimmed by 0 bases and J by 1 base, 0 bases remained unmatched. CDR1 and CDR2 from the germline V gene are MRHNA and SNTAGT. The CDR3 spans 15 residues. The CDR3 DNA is TGTGCCAGCAGTGACTCTAGCGGGGGCACAGATACGCAGTATTTT. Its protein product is CASSDSSGGTDTQYF.

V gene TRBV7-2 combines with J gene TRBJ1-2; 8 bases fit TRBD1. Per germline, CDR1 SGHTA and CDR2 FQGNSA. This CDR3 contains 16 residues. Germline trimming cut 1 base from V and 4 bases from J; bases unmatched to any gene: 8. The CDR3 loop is CASSLGVPGGAYGYTF. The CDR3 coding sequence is TGTGCCAGCAGCTTAGGAGTCCCAGGGGGCGCCTATGGCTACACCTTC.

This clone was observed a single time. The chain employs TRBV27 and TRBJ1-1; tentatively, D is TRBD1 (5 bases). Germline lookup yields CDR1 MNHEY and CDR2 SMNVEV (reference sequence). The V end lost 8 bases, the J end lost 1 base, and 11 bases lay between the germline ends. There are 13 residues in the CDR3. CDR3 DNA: TGTGCCAGCGCGGACAACTGGAACACTGAAGCTTTCTTT. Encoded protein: CASADNWNTEAFF.

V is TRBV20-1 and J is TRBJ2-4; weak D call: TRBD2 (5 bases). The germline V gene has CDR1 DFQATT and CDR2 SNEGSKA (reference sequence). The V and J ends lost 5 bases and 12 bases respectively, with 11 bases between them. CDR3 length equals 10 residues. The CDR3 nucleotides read TGCAGTGCTCGGACTGGAAATCAGTACTTC. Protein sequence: CSARTGNQYF.

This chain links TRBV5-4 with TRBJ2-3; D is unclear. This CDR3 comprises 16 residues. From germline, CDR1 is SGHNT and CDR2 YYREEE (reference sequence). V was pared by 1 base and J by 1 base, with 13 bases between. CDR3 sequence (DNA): TGTGCCAGCAGCTTGTGGGTCCTAGGCGGCACAGATACGCAGTATTTT. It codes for CASSLWVLGGTDTQYF.

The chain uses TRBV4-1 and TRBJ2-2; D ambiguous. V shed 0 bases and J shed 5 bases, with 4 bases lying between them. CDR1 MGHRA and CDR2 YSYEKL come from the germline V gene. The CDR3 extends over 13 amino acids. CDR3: CASSQDNTGELFF. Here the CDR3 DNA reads TGCGCCAGCAGCCAAGATAATACCGGGGAGCTGTTTTTT.

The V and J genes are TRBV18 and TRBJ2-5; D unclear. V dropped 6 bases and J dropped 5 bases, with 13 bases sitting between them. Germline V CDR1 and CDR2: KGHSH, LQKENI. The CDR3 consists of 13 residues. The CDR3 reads CASSPLGEETQYF. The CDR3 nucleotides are TGTGCCAGCTCCCCCCTCGGAGAGGAGACCCAGTACTTC.

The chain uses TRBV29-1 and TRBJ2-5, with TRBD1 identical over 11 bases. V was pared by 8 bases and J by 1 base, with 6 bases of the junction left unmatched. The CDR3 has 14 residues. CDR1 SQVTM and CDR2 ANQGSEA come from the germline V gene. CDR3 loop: CSTGTGGVQETQYF. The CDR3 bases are TGCAGCACTGGGACAGGGGGGGTCCAAGAGACCCAGTACTTC.

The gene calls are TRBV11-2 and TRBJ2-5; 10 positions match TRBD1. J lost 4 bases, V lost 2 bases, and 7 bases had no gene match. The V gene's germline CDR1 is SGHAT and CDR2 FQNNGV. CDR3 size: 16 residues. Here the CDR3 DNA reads TGTGCCAGCAGCTTATATTTGGGACAGGGGAGAGAGACCCAGTACTTC. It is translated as CASSLYLGQGRETQYF.

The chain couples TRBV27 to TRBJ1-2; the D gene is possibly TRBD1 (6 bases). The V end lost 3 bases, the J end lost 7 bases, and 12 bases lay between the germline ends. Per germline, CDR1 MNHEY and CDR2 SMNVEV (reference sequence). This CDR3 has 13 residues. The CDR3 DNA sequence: TGTGCCAGCAGTTTCCACCGGGGGGCTGGCTACACCTTC. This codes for CASSFHRGAGYTF.

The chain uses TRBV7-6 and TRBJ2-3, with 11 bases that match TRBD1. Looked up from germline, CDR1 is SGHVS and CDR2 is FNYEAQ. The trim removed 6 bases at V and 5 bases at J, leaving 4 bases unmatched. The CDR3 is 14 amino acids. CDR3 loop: CASSGTGGGDTQYF. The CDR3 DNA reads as TGTGCCAGCAGTGGGACAGGGGGAGGAGATACGCAGTATTTT.

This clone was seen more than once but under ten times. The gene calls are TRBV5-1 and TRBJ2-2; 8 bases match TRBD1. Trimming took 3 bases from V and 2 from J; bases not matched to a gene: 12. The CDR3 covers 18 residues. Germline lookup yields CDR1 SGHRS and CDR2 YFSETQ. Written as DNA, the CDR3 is TGCGCCAGCAGCTCCAGACTCCGGACAGGGTCAAACACCGGGGAGCTGTTTTTT. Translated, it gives CASSSRLRTGSNTGELFF.

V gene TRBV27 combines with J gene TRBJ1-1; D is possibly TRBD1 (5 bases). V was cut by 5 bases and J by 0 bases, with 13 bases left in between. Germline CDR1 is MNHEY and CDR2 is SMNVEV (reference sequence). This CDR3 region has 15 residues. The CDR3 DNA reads TGTGCCAGCAGTCCCGGACAAACAATGAACACTGAAGCTTTCTTT. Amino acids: CASSPGQTMNTEAFF.

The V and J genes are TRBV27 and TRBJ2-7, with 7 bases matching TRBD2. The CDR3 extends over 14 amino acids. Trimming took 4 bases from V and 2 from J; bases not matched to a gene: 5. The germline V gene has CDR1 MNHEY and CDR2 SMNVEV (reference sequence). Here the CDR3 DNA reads TGTGCCAGCAGTTCACAGCGGGGAGCCTACGAGCAGTACTTC. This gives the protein CASSSQRGAYEQYF.

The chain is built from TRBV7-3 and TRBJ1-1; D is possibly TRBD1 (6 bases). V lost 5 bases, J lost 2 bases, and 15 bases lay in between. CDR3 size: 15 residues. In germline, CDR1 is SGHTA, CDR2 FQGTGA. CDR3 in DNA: TGTGCCAGCAGCAGAAACAGGGATAGCAACACTGAAGCTTTCTTT. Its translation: CASSRNRDSNTEAFF.

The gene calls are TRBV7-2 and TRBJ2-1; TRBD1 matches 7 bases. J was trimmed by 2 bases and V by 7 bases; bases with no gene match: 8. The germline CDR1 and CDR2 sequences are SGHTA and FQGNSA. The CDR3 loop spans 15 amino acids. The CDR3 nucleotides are TGTGCCAGCACCAGCACAGGGGATCCCTACAATGAGCAGTTCTTC. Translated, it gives CASTSTGDPYNEQFF.

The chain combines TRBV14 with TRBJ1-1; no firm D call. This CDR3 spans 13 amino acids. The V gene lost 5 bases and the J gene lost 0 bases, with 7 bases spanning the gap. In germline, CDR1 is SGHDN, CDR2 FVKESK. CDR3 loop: CASSNQLNTEAFF. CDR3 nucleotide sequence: TGTGCCAGCAGCAATCAGTTGAACACTGAAGCTTTCTTT.

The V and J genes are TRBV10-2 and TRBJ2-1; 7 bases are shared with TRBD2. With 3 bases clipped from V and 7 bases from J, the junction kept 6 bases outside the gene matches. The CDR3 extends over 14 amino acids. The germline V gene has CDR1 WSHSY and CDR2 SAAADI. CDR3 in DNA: TGCGCCAGCAGTGACTACGCGGGGGTAAATGAGCAGTTCTTC. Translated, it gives CASSDYAGVNEQFF.

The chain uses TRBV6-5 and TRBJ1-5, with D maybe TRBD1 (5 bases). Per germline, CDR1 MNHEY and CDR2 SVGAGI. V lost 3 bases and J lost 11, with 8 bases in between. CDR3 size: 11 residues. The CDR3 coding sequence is TGTGCCAGCAGTTATCAGGGATCCCAGCATTTT. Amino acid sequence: CASSYQGSQHF.

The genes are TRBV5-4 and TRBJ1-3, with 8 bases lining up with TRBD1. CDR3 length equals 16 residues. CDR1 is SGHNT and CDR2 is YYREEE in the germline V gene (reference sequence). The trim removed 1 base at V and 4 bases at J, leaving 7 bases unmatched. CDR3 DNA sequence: TGTGCCAGCAGCTTGCGCCGAGGACAGGGAGGAAACACCATATATTTT. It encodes CASSLRRGQGGNTIYF.